This TCR beta chain stems from a study of T cell repertoires in cytomegalovirus infection. The overall study: Public TCR beta signatures marked donors with CMV infection and the matching HLA.

Whole-study findings and limits: Ex vivo, HLA-C-restricted CMV-specific TCR beta clonotypes prevailed over the rest of the response.

TCRdb processed the reads anew with MiXCR; each CDR3 protein has one entry. The sample records some 350,000 distinct CDR3 sequences, around 18% being singletons. This clonotype turned up a few times. Its target is unknown. The germline V gene encodes CDR1 SGHVS and CDR2 FNYEAQ. The ends lost 5 bases at V and 3 bases at J; junction bases unmatched: 8. The CDR3 sequence is 15 residues long. The receptor was derived from a human donor in good health (CMV status not recorded). Some clones in this sample may be carry-over from other donors' samples. What was sequenced was PBMCs. The chain is built from TRBV7-6 and TRBJ2-3, with TRBD2 identical over 7 bases. The CDR3 spells CASSQSGKSTDTQYF. The CDR3 coding sequence is TGTGCCAGCAGCCAAAGCGGGAAGAGTACAGATACGCAGTATTTT.